This T cell receptor beta chain came from a study of T cell responses to AZD1222 COVID-19 vaccine. This clone was recorded once. The length of the CDR3 is 13 residues. The germline CDR1 and CDR2 sequences are LGHNT and FRNRAP. V dropped 3 bases and J dropped 10 bases, with 16 bases sitting between them. TCRdb keeps only in-frame clones here, not all; method: immunoSEQ multiplex PCR. The repertoire holds over 100,000 clones, with approximately 93% as singletons. The source material was peripheral blood, sampled on day 0 of AZD1222 vaccination. The clonotype comes from an adult in good health. V is TRBV12-5 and J is TRBJ2-7; no definite D call. CDR3 region: CASGFTESPVQYF. The CDR3 DNA sequence: TGTGCTAGTGGTTTCACGGAATCCCCAGTCCAGTACTTC.